This note documents a single T cell receptor beta chain sequence. Its antigen is not known. This sample was taken from a study of shared clonotypes between healthy human individuals. Data came from immunoSEQ multiplex PCR; TCRdb stores just in-frame clones and leaves some out. The sample holds 2 million to 2.5 million clones, about 90% seen once. The CDR3 is 15 residues long. V dropped 4 bases and J dropped 0 bases, with 13 bases sitting between them. The V gene's germline CDR1 is MNHEY and CDR2 SMNVEV (reference sequence). Study-level findings and limits: It was observed that 5% to 6.5% of naive CD4 clonotypes were shared across several donors. Donor clonotype sharing was expected to depend on sequencing depth.

Sample: naive CD4+ T cells from PBMCs. Subset given: CD45RA+ positively selected. The clonotype originates from a man between 18 and 35 years old in good health. Some clones in this sample may be carry-over from other donors' samples. The chain recombines TRBV27 with TRBJ2-7; possibly TRBD2 for D (6 bases). CDR3 coding DNA: TGTGCCAGCAGTTATGGGACTGGAGGCTCCTACGAGCAGTACTTC. This gives the protein CASSYGTGGSYEQYF.